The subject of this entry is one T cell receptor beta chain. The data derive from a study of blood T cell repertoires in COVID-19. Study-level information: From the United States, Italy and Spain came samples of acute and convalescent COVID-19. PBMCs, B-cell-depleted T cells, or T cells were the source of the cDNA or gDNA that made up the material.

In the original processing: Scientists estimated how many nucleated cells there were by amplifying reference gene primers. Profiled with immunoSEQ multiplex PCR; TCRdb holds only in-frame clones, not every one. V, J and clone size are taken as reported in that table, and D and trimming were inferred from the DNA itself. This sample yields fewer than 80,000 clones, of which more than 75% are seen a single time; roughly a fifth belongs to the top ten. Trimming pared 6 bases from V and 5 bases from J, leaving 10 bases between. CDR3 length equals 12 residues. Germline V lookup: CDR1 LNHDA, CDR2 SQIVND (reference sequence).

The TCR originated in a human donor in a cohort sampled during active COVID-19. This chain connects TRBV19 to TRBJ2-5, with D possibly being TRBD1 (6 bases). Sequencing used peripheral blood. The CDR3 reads CASSRGQETQYF. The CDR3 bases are TGTGCCAGTAGCAGGGGCCAGGAGACCCAGTACTTC. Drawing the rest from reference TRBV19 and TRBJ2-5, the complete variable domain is DGGITQSPKYLFRKEGQNVTLSCEQNLNHDAMYWYRQDPGQGLRLIYYSQIVNDFQKGDIAEGYSVSREKKESFPLTVTSAQKNPTAFYLCASSRGQETQYFGPGTRLLVL.